A single sample gave rise to the 16 T cell receptor beta chains below, sequenced in a study of T cells in Graves' hyperthyroidism and ophthalmopathy. TCR beta CDR3 sequences were amplified from RNA transcripts. First-round RT-PCR with HTBI primers amplified the TCR CDR3 region. TCRdb fed the multiplex PCR reads into MiXCR, producing one record per CDR3 protein. The sample includes under 600,000 distinct CDR3 sequences, 16% of them seen just once. What was sequenced was blood. These TCRs come from a woman aged 40 to 55 with Graves' ophthalmopathy.

This clonotype was counted many times. The chain is built from TRBV7-3 and TRBJ2-1; D call uncertain. In germline, CDR1 is SGHTA, CDR2 FQGTGA. V lost 0 bases to trimming and J lost 5 bases, with 11 bases between them. This CDR3 has 15 residues. The CDR3 loop reads CASSLTIDGNNEQFF. CDR3 coding DNA: TGTGCCAGCAGCTTAACAATCGACGGAAACAATGAGCAGTTCTTC. Drawing the rest from reference TRBV7-3 and TRBJ2-1, the complete variable domain is GAGVSQTPSNKVTEKGKYVELRCDPISGHTALYWYRQSLGQGPEFLIYFQGTGAADDSGLPNDRFFAVRPEGSVSTLKIQRTERGDSAVYLCASSLTIDGNNEQFFGPGTRLTVL.

This sequence joins TRBV28 and TRBJ1-3; D might be TRBD1 (5 bases). V was trimmed by 5 bases and J by 0 bases, leaving 11 bases between them. The length of the CDR3 is 15 residues. Germline CDR1 is MDHEN and CDR2 is SYDVKM. CDR3 sequence reads: CASSPPQGSGNTIYF. The CDR3 coding sequence is TGTGCCAGCAGTCCCCCTCAGGGCTCTGGAAACACCATATATTTT.

At least ten counts were recorded for this clonotype. The CDR3: CAISLEPNTEAFF. In DNA form, the CDR3 reads TGTGCCATCAGTTTAGAACCGAACACTGAAGCTTTCTTT. The chain employs TRBV10-3 and TRBJ1-1; no clear D. This CDR3 is built from 13 residues. Germline values: CDR1 ENHRY, CDR2 SYGVKD. Trimming left V 5 bases short and J 1 base short, with 8 bases between.

The rearrangement links TRBV28 to TRBJ2-7; TRBD1 aligns across 9 bases. CDR3 size: 17 residues. With V trimmed by 3 bases and J by 3 bases, 12 bases remained unmatched. Germline V gives CDR1 MDHEN, CDR2 SYDVKM. CDR3 residues: CASSFWTGVGYHYEQYF. The CDR3 coding sequence is TGTGCCAGCAGTTTCTGGACAGGGGTCGGTTACCACTACGAGCAGTACTTC.

The V call is TRBV9, the J call TRBJ1-3; D may be TRBD1 (6 bases). Germline CDR1 and CDR2: SGDLS and YYNGEE. There are 15 residues in the CDR3. V was clipped by 4 bases and J by 4 bases, with 15 bases between them. This CDR3 reads CASSQGGAGGNTIYF. The DNA for the CDR3 is TGTGCCAGCAGCCAAGGGGGAGCAGGAGGAAACACCATATATTTT.

The genes are TRBV6-1 and TRBJ2-7; 9 bases align to TRBD2. Germline CDR1 reads MNHNS; CDR2 reads SASEGT. The CDR3 consists of 15 residues. V lost 6 bases and J lost 1; bases outside the gene matches: 7. The CDR3 DNA follows: TGTGCCAGCAGCCGCGCGGGAGGGCCTTCCTACGAGCAGTACTTC. Translation gives CASSRAGGPSYEQYF.

At least ten counts were recorded for this clonotype. The CDR3 spells CASSEGLAKNIQYF. The CDR3 DNA is TGTGCCAGCAGTGAAGGACTAGCCAAAAACATTCAGTACTTC. This chain connects TRBV2 to TRBJ2-4, with D unresolved. CDR1 and CDR2 from the germline V gene are SNHLY and FYNNEI. V shed 1 base and J shed 0 bases, with 4 bases lying between them. The length of the CDR3 is 14 residues. Using reference TRBV2 and TRBJ2-4 for the parts outside the CDR3, the full variable domain is EPEVTQTPSHQVTQMGQEVILRCVPISNHLYFYWYRQILGQKVEFLVSFYNNEISEKSEIFDDQFSVERPDGSNFTLKIRSTKLEDSAMYFCASSEGLAKNIQYFGAGTRLSVL.

This clonotype was picked up one time. The chain joins TRBV5-1 to TRBJ2-1, with no clear D. The CDR3 is 15 amino acids. V lost 4 bases to trimming and J lost 0 bases, with 11 bases between them. The germline gives CDR1 SGHRS, CDR2 YFSETQ. The CDR3 region is CASSPYVSSYNEQFF. DNA of the CDR3: TGCGCCAGCAGCCCATACGTGAGCTCCTACAATGAGCAGTTCTTC.

This clonotype was seen a handful of times. J is TRBJ2-1 and V is TRBV19; D may be TRBD2 (6 bases). Trimming took 6 bases from V and 7 from J, leaving 19 bases between them. Germline-derived CDR1 and CDR2 are LNHDA and SQIVND (reference sequence). This CDR3 is 15 amino acids long. Here the CDR3 DNA reads TGTGCCAGTAGCGCCGACGCGGGACGCTGGAATGAGCAGTTCTTC. Translating it yields CASSADAGRWNEQFF.

J is TRBJ2-1 and V is TRBV15, with 12 positions matching TRBD2. Trimming took 1 base from V and 4 from J; bases not matched to a gene: 5. The length of the CDR3 is 17 residues. Germline values: CDR1 LNHNV, CDR2 YYDKDF (reference sequence). The CDR3, as DNA: TGTGCCACCAGCAGAGTTCTAGCGGGAGGGGTGTACAATGAGCAGTTCTTC. Amino acid sequence: CATSRVLAGGVYNEQFF.

This clonotype showed up many times. The V gene is TRBV20-1, the J gene TRBJ2-7; D gene uncertain. Germline CDR1 reads DFQATT; CDR2 reads SNEGSKA (reference sequence). This CDR3 is built from 13 residues. Trimming shortened V by 1 base and J by 0 bases, and 7 bases separated the two germline ends. The CDR3 DNA follows: TGCAGTGCTAGAGCCACTTTCTCCTACGAGCAGTACTTC. Its protein product is CSARATFSYEQYF.

In its sample, this clonotype was seen once. This chain connects TRBV5-6 to TRBJ2-3, with D unresolved. This CDR3 has 14 amino acids. The ends were cut back, 0 bases at V and 4 bases at J, with 9 bases in the middle. Germline lookup yields CDR1 SGHDT and CDR2 YYEEEE. CDR3: CASSLVEVPDTQYF. The DNA for the CDR3 is TGTGCCAGCAGCTTGGTTGAGGTCCCAGATACGCAGTATTTT.

This clonotype has a handful of counts. The chain carries TRBV18 and TRBJ2-5, with 7 positions matching TRBD1. The CDR3 spans 15 residues. With V trimmed by 4 bases and J by 1 base, 6 bases remained unmatched. Germline CDR1 reads KGHSH; CDR2 reads LQKENI. CDR3 protein: CASSRGTDLQETQYF. The CDR3 DNA sequence: TGTGCCAGCTCACGGGGGACAGACCTCCAAGAGACCCAGTACTTC.

This clonotype was counted many times. The chain has TRBV7-2 and TRBJ2-1; D unclear. CDR1 SGHTA and CDR2 FQGNSA come from the germline V gene. V lost 5 bases, J lost 10 bases, and 12 bases lay in between. This CDR3 contains 12 residues. The CDR3, as DNA: TGTGCCAGCAGCCACCTCCGGGCCGAGCAGTTCTTC. This translates into CASSHLRAEQFF.

This clonotype was detected many times. The rearrangement joins TRBV20-1 to TRBJ2-5; the match to TRBD1 covers 7 bases. The CDR3 has 12 amino acids. V shed 4 bases, J shed 6 bases, and the junction held 5 bases outside the gene matches. Germline CDR1 reads DFQATT; CDR2 reads SNEGSKA (reference sequence). Here the CDR3 reads CSANEGAKTQYF. In DNA, the CDR3 is TGCAGTGCTAACGAGGGGGCGAAGACCCAGTACTTC.

The chain has TRBV12-3 or TRBV12-4 and TRBJ1-4; a weak D match, TRBD1 (6 bases). The CDR3 has 14 residues. V lost 6 bases and J lost 10, with 18 bases in between. The CDR3 spells CASRPDSVMGKLFF. For the CDR3, the DNA is TGTGCCAGCAGACCGGACAGCGTGATGGGAAAACTGTTTTTT.